This T cell receptor (beta chain) stems from a study of identical twins. Regarding the study as a whole: Beta out-of-frame sequences showed weaker excess sharing between twins. Zero-insertion findings could be partly confounded by invariant cells (MAIT and iNKT cells).

This clonotype was recorded at least ten times. Its antigen is as yet unknown. There are 14 residues in the CDR3. The germline gives CDR1 MNHEY, CDR2 SMNVEV (reference sequence). The germline V and J ends were trimmed by 1 base and 5 bases, with 11 bases remaining between them. TCRdb independently ran MiXCR on the 5' RACE reads; one entry per CDR3 protein. Of 1.5 million or so distinct CDR3 sequences detected, under 35% appear once; the ten largest clones hold 0.27%. The V gene is TRBV27, the J gene TRBJ2-5, with D hard to call. Input material: cord blood. This TCR was recovered from a newborn girl in good health. The CDR3 nucleotides are TGTGCCAGCAGTTTATTGGGGTTAGGGGAGACCCAGTACTTC. Translation gives CASSLLGLGETQYF.